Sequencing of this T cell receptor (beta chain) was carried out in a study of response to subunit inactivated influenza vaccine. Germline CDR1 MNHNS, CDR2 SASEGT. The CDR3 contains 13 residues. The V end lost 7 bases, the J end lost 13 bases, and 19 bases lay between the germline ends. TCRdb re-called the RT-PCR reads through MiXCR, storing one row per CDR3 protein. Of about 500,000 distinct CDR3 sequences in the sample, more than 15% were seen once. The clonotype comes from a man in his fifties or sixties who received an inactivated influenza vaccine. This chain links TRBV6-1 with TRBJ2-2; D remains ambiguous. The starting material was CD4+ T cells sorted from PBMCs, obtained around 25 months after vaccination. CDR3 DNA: TGTGCCAGCATTCTTTCGCATGTGGGAATGCTGTTTTTT. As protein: CASILSHVGMLFF.